This TCR beta chain appears in the sequencing data of a study of blood T cell repertoires in COVID-19. As for the study in general: Samples came from the United States, Italy and Spain, spanning acute and convalescent COVID-19. The cDNA or gDNA used as material had been derived from T cells, B-cell-depleted T cells, or PBMCs.

The germline V gene encodes CDR1 PRHDT and CDR2 FYEKMQ (reference sequence). Trimming removed 5 bases at V and 0 bases at J, with 16 bases between. This CDR3 has 16 residues. This clone was detected only a few times. Per the original methods: The authors estimated nucleated cell counts from reference gene primer amplification. Measured with immunoSEQ multiplex PCR; TCRdb has only the in-frame clones, and not every one. V, J and clone size are taken as reported in that table, and D and trimming were inferred from the DNA itself. The data contain just over 80,000 clones, around 76% of them singletons. The specimen sequenced was peripheral blood. J is TRBJ2-5 and V is TRBV13; the D gene is possibly TRBD1 (6 bases). The origin of this receptor is a woman older than 75 with active or convalescent COVID-19. This CDR3 is CASSAESQGYQETQYF. CDR3 bases: TGTGCCAGCAGCGCAGAGTCTCAGGGGTACCAAGAGACCCAGTACTTC.